The rows below give T cell receptor beta chains drawn from one sample of a study of patients and donors after allogeneic stem cell transplantation. TCRdb re-called the RT-PCR reads with MiXCR, one entry per CDR3 protein. The table records 9,000 or so distinct CDR3 sequences, approximately 4.2% of them present only once. What was sequenced was blood, either unsorted or a sorted T cell fraction (not recorded which). These receptors all come from a human donor who was either an allogeneic HSCT recipient or a stem cell or donor lymphocyte infusion donor (not recorded which). It is not recorded whose cells these are; they may come from a transplant donor. Each CDR3 is given with its conserved first and last residue. D genes are given only for firm matches. Clone size is given for some rows only: seen once, a few or many times, or a class if the clone is expanded.

DNA: TGTGCCAGCAGCTTAGGGCGGGAGATTGTTACAGATACGCAGTATTTT
CDR3: CASSLGREIVTDTQYF
D: TRBD2
J: TRBJ2-3
V: TRBV7-2
size: many

DNA: TGTGCCAGCTCACCACTGACTAGCGGCACTCTTCTATACGAGCAGTACTTC
CDR3: CASSPLTSGTLLYEQYF
D: TRBD2
J: TRBJ2-7
V: TRBV18
size: many

DNA: TGTGCCAGCAGGACGGGGCTCTATGGCTACACCTTC
CDR3: CASRTGLYGYTF
D: -
J: TRBJ1-2
V: TRBV28
size: many

DNA: TGCGCCAGCAGCCAAGATGTAACGGAAGATACGCAGTATTTT
CDR3: CASSQDVTEDTQYF
D: -
J: TRBJ2-3
V: TRBV4-1
size: many

DNA: TGCGCCAGCAGTATCGGGGAGAGCACAGATACGCAGTATTTT
CDR3: CASSIGESTDTQYF
D: -
J: TRBJ2-3
V: TRBV5-1
size: many

DNA: TGCGCCAGCAGCCAAGATTGGGGGGCTCGTGAGACCCAGTACTTC
CDR3: CASSQDWGARETQYF
D: -
J: TRBJ2-5
V: TRBV4-3
size: -

DNA: TGTGCCACCAGTGATCCCCGCCCGTCTAGCACAGATACGCAGTATTTT
CDR3: CATSDPRPSSTDTQYF
D: -
J: TRBJ2-3
V: TRBV24-1
size: many

DNA: TGTGCCAGCAGAGTGGACAGGGGACAGTACACTGAAGCTTTCTTT
CDR3: CASRVDRGQYTEAFF
D: TRBD1
J: TRBJ1-1
V: TRBV7-8
size: many

DNA: TGCAGTGCTATCCCAGGTTCCTATGGCTACACCTTC
CDR3: CSAIPGSYGYTF
D: -
J: TRBJ1-2
V: TRBV20-1
size: many

DNA: TGTGCCACCCGGGGAGGGGGCGTTGAAGCTTTCTTT
CDR3: CATRGGGVEAFF
D: TRBD1
J: TRBJ1-1
V: TRBV6-6
size: medium-sized

DNA: TGTGCCAGCAGCTTGGGATTCCTAGGGGAGCTGTTTTTT
CDR3: CASSLGFLGELFF
D: -
J: TRBJ2-2
V: TRBV11-2
size: medium-sized

DNA: TGTGCCAGCAGTACCGGGGACAGCTTTCTCACAGATACGCAGTATTTT
CDR3: CASSTGDSFLTDTQYF
D: TRBD1
J: TRBJ2-3
V: TRBV28
size: many

DNA: TGTGCCAGCAGTTTAGGAAACAATGGGCAGTACTTC
CDR3: CASSLGNNGQYF
D: -
J: TRBJ2-7
V: TRBV12-3/TRBV12-4
size: once

DNA: TGTGCCACCAGACGAAGTGGGGCGAACACCGGGGAGCTGTTTTTT
CDR3: CATRRSGANTGELFF
D: -
J: TRBJ2-2
V: TRBV10-3
size: many

DNA: TGTGCCAGCAGCTTGGGCGTCCTAGCGGGAGGTTTTGGGGGTGAGCAGTTCTTC
CDR3: CASSLGVLAGGFGGEQFF
D: TRBD2
J: TRBJ2-1
V: TRBV11-2
size: -

DNA: TGCAGCGTAACAGAGGGGGATGAAAAACTGTTTTTT
CDR3: CSVTEGDEKLFF
D: -
J: TRBJ1-4
V: TRBV29-1
size: medium-sized

DNA: TGTGCCAGTAGTACCACCGGGACTAGCGGGAGGAGGGATGAGCAGTTCTTC
CDR3: CASSTTGTSGRRDEQFF
D: TRBD2
J: TRBJ2-1
V: TRBV19
size: few

DNA: TGTGCCAGCTCACCACGACAGGGCGAGCAGTTCTTC
CDR3: CASSPRQGEQFF
D: TRBD1
J: TRBJ2-1
V: TRBV18
size: many

DNA: TGTGCCAGCAGGTCTACTAGCGGGGCTTACGAGCAGTACTTC
CDR3: CASRSTSGAYEQYF
D: TRBD2
J: TRBJ2-7
V: TRBV3-1
size: -

DNA: TGCAGTGCCAAGCCGAGGACTAGCGGGTCCCGGGATACGCAGTATTTT
CDR3: CSAKPRTSGSRDTQYF
D: TRBD2
J: TRBJ2-3
V: TRBV20-1
size: -

DNA: TGCGCCAGCAGCTTGGTTACTAGCGGTAACAATGAGCAGTTCTTC
CDR3: CASSLVTSGNNEQFF
D: TRBD2
J: TRBJ2-1
V: TRBV5-1
size: many

DNA: TGTGCCAGCAGTTCCCCAGGCGTCTACGAGCAGTACTTC
CDR3: CASSSPGVYEQYF
D: -
J: TRBJ2-7
V: TRBV6-5
size: many

DNA: TGTGCCAGCAGCCAAAGGCAATTCACAGATACGCAGTATTTT
CDR3: CASSQRQFTDTQYF
D: -
J: TRBJ2-3
V: TRBV3-1
size: many

DNA: TGTGCCAGCAGCCAAGGCCCTGGGATAGGGTCCTACAATGAGCAGTTCTTC
CDR3: CASSQGPGIGSYNEQFF
D: -
J: TRBJ2-1
V: TRBV3-1
size: many

DNA: TGTGCCATCAGTGACTCCGGGACAGGGGGCCAAGAGACCCAGTACTTC
CDR3: CAISDSGTGGQETQYF
D: TRBD1
J: TRBJ2-5
V: TRBV10-3
size: medium-sized

DNA: TGTGCCAGCAGCCAAGGCCTAGGGACGAACACCGGGGAGCTGTTTTTT
CDR3: CASSQGLGTNTGELFF
D: -
J: TRBJ2-2
V: TRBV4-2
size: many

DNA: TGTGCCAGCAGTTACTCGAAGGGTTACCAAGAGACCCAGTACTTC
CDR3: CASSYSKGYQETQYF
D: -
J: TRBJ2-5
V: TRBV6-2/TRBV6-3
size: many

DNA: TGTGCCAGCAGTTCTACACAGGGTACGGCCTTCACCGCCCAGTACTTC
CDR3: CASSSTQGTAFTAQYF
D: -
J: TRBJ2-5
V: TRBV7-9
size: many

DNA: TGTGCCAGCAGCGTGGAAGGGCTTGGGGCCAACGTCCTGACTTTC
CDR3: CASSVEGLGANVLTF
D: -
J: TRBJ2-6
V: TRBV9
size: -

DNA: TGTGCCACCAGCAGAGGGGGACAGACCTACGAGCAGTACTTC
CDR3: CATSRGGQTYEQYF
D: TRBD1
J: TRBJ2-7
V: TRBV15
size: many

DNA: TGTGCCAGCAGCTCTTACAATAGCAATCAGCCCCAGCATTTT
CDR3: CASSSYNSNQPQHF
D: -
J: TRBJ1-5
V: TRBV5-5
size: many

DNA: TGTGCCAGCAGCTTGGACAATCAGCCCCAGCATTTT
CDR3: CASSLDNQPQHF
D: -
J: TRBJ1-5
V: TRBV5-4
size: many

DNA: TGTGCCAGCAGTTTTTCTGGGCAGGGGGCCGTGACCCAGTACTTC
CDR3: CASSFSGQGAVTQYF
D: TRBD1
J: TRBJ2-5
V: TRBV28
size: -

DNA: TGCGCCAGCAGCCAAGGGGGGACAGCGCACTACGAGCAGTACTTC
CDR3: CASSQGGTAHYEQYF
D: TRBD1
J: TRBJ2-7
V: TRBV4-1
size: many

DNA: TGTGCCAGCAGCTTGGGGGGGACTACCGGCACCGGGGAGCTGTTTTTT
CDR3: CASSLGGTTGTGELFF
D: TRBD2
J: TRBJ2-2
V: TRBV5-4
size: many

DNA: TGCGCCAGCAGCCAAGAGCTGGCCTATGGCTACACCTTC
CDR3: CASSQELAYGYTF
D: -
J: TRBJ1-2
V: TRBV4-3
size: medium-sized